This TCR beta chain was obtained from a study of OX40 agonist ivuxolimab in advanced cancers. Overall study context: Eligibility rules accepted prior anti-PD-1, anti-PD-L1 or anti-CTLA-4 therapy, and over 30% had some.

A word on this clone: Its antigen is undetermined.

General study results and limits: The authors did not determine the antigen specificity of the expanded peripheral T cells. Partly responding patients at 0.1-3.0 mg/kg showed some of the smallest clonal expansion.

Generated by immunoSEQ multiplex PCR, the TCRdb table keeps only in-frame clones and is missing some. The sample includes 12,000 or so clones, approximately 72% seen only once; the top ten take 25% to 35%. In germline, CDR1 is MNHEY, CDR2 SMNVEV (reference sequence). This CDR3 is built from 13 residues. The ends were cut back, 2 bases at V and 4 bases at J, with 8 bases in the middle. Sequenced material: CD4+ or CD8+ T cells sorted from blood, taken in a trial of the OX40 agonist ivuxolimab. The rearrangement links TRBV27 to TRBJ1-2; possible D gene TRBD1, 5 bases. The source of this sequence is an adult with an advanced solid tumor such as melanoma, head and neck, liver or kidney cancer. The CDR3 is CASSLMGGYGYTF. The CDR3 DNA reads as TGTGCCAGCAGTTTAATGGGGGGCTATGGCTACACCTTC.